Reported below is one T cell receptor beta chain. This specimen belongs to a study of cytomegalovirus exposure and HLA in healthy donors. Use of 60 Vbeta and 13 Jbeta primers characterized the PCR. Measured with immunoSEQ multiplex PCR; TCRdb has only the in-frame clones, and not every one. The sample has over 150,000 clones, roughly 79% seen once. V dropped 4 bases and J dropped 6; count of bases not matched to a gene: 2. CDR3 size: 12 residues. Germline V gene lookup returns CDR1 ENHRY and CDR2 SYGVKD. Material for sequencing was PBMCs. This sequence originates from a woman in her forties or fifties in good health and CMV-seronegative. V gene TRBV10-3 combines with J gene TRBJ2-7, with 8 bases aligning to TRBD1. The chain's CDR3 is CAISATGVEQYF. The CDR3, as DNA: TGTGCCATCAGTGCGACAGGGGTCGAGCAGTACTTC.